This T cell receptor beta chain is from a study of Graves' ophthalmopathy and Graves' hyperthyroidism. The TCR beta CDR3 regions underwent amplification from RNA transcripts. RT-PCR in the first round used HTBI primers; a second-round multiplex PCR followed. TCRdb re-called the multiplex PCR reads through MiXCR, storing one row per CDR3 protein. Of under 350,000 distinct CDR3 sequences in the sample, 17% were seen once. Ten or more counts support this clonotype. Its antigen is still unknown. Study observations and caveats: With roughly 65% sensitivity and approximately 73% specificity, the model predicted ophthalmopathy progression.

Trimming took off 4 bases at V and 8 bases at J, with 11 bases between the two ends. Germline CDR1 reads MDHEN; CDR2 reads SYDVKM. CDR3 size: 12 residues. Sequencing input: peripheral blood. The source is an adult man with Graves' ophthalmopathy. The rearrangement uses TRBV28 and TRBJ1-2, with D uncertain. The CDR3 DNA sequence: TGTGCCAGCAGTTACAAGGGATTGGGCTACACCTTC. Its protein is CASSYKGLGYTF.